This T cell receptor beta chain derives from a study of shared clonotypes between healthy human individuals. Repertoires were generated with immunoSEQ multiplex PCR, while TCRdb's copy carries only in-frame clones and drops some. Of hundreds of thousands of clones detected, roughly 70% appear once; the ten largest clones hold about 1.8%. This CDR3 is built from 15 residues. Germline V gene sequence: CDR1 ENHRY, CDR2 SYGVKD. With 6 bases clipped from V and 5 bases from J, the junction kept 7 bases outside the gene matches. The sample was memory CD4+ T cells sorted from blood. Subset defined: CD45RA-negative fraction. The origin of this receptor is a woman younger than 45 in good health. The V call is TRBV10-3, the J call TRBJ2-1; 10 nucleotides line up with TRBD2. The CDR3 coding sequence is TGTGCCATCAGGCGGACTAGCGGCACGGACAATGAGCAGTTCTTC. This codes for CAIRRTSGTDNEQFF.